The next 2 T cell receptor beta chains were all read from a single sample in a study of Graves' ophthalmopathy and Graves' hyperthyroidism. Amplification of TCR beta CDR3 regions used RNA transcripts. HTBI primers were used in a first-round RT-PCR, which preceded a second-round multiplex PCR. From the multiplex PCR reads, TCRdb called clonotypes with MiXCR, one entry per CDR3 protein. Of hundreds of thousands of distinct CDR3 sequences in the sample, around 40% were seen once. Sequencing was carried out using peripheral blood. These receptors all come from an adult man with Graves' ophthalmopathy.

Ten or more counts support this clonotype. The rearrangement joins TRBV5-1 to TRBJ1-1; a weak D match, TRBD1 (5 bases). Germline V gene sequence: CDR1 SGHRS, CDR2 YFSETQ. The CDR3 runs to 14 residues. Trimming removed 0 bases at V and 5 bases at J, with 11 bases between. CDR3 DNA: TGCGCCAGCAGCTTGGGTCAGGGTAAAACTGAAGCTTTCTTT. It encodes CASSLGQGKTEAFF.

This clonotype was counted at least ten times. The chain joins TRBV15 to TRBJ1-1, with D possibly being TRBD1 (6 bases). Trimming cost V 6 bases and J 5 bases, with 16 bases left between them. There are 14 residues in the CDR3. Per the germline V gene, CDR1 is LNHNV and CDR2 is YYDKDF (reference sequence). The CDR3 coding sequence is TGTGCCACCAGAAAACGGGGGCGCGGGACTGAAGCTTTCTTT. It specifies CATRKRGRGTEAFF.